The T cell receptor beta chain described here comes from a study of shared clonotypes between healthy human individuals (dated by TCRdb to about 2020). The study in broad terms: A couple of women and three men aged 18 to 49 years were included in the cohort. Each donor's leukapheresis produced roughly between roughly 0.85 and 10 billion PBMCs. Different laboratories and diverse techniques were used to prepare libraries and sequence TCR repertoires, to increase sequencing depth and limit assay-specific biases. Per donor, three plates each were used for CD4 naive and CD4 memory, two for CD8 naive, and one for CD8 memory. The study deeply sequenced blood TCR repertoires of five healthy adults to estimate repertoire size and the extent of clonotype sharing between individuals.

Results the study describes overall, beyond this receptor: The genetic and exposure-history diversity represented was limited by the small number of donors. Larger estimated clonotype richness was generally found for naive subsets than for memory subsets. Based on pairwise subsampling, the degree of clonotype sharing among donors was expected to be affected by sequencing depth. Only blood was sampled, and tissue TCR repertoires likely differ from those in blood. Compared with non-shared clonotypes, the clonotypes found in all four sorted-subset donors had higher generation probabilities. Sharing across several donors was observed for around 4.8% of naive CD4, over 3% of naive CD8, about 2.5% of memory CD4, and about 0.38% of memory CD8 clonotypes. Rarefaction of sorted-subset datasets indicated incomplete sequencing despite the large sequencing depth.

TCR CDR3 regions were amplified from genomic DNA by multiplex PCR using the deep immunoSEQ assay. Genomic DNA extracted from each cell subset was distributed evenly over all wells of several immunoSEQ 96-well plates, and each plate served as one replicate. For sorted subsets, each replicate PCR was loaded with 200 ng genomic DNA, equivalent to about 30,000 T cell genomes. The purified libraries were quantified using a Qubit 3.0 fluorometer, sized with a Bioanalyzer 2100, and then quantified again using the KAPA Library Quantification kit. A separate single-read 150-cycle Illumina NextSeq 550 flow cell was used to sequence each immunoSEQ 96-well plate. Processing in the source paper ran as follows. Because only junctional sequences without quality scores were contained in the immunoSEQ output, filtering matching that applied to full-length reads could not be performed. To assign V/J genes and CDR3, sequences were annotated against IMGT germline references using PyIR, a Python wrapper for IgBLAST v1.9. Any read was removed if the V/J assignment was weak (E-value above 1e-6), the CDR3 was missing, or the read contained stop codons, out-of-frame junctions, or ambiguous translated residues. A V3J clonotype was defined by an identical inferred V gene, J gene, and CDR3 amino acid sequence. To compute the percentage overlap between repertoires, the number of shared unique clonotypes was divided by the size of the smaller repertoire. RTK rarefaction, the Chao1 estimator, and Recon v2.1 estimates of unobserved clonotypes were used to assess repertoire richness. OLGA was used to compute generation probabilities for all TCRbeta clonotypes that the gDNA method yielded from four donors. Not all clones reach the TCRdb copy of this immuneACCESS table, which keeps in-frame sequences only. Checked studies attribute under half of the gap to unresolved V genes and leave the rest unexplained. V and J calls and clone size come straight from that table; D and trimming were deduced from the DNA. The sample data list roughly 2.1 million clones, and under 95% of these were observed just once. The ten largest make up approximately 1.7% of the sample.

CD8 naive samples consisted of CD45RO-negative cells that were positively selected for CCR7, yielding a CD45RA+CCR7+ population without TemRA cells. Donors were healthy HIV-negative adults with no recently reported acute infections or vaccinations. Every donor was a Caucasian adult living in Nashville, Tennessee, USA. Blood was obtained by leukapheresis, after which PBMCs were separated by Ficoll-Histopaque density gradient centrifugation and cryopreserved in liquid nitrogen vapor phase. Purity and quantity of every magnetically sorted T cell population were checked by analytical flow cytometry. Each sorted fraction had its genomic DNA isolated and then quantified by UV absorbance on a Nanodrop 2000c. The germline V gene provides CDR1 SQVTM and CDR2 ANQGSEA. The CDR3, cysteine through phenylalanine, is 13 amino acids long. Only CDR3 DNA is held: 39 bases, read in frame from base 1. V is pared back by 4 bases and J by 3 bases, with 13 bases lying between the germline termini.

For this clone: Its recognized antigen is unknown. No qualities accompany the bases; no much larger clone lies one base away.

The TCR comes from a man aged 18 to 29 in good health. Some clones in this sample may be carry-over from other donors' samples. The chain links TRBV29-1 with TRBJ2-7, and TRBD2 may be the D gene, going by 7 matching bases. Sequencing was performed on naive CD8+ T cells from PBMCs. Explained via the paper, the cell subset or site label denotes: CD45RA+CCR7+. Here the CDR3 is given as CSVVGGDNYEQYF. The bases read TGCAGCGTTGTAGGGGGGGACAACTACGAGCAGTACTTC.